Here is one T cell receptor beta chain with its context. What it binds is not known. The entry originates in a study of STAT3 mutations in large granular lymphocyte leukemia. Study-wide background: Roughly half of the longitudinally sequenced T-LGLL patients carried detectable canonical activating STAT3 mutations.

Sequencing used immunoSEQ multiplex PCR; TCRdb keeps in-frame clones, though not all of them. The sample lists approximately 20,000 clones, 92% occurring once. Study-wide points: All newly emerging clones after therapy were STAT3 wild type. Every T-LGLL patient had at least one immunodominant TCRbeta clonotype.

The CDR3 contains 14 residues. Germline V gene sequence: CDR1 MNHEY, CDR2 SMNVEV (reference sequence). Trimming removed 5 bases at V and 5 bases at J, with 16 bases between. The sequence derives from a man aged 55 to 69 with T-cell large granular lymphocyte leukemia. Some clones in this sample may be carry-over from other donors' samples. Sequencing was performed on peripheral blood mononuclear cells. The rearrangement joins TRBV27 to TRBJ2-7; TRBD1 is a possible D gene (6 bases). CDR3 protein: CASSPENREHEQYF. The CDR3 DNA sequence: TGTGCCAGCAGTCCGGAGAACAGGGAACACGAGCAGTACTTC.